The 20 T cell receptor beta chains in this list originate from one sample, sequenced in a study of blood T cell repertoires in COVID-19. Sequencing was performed with immunoSEQ multiplex PCR; in TCRdb, only in-frame clones are kept and a portion is missing. Of 150,000 to 250,000 clones listed, approximately 83% are singletons. Sequencing was carried out using PBMCs or T cells enriched from blood (not recorded which). The receptors were sampled from a man between 40 and 49 years old who had recovered from COVID-19.

This chain joins TRBV5-8 and TRBJ1-5; no clear D. This CDR3 has 15 residues. The V gene's germline CDR1 is SGHTS and CDR2 YDEGEE. V dropped 2 bases and J dropped 6 bases, with 15 bases sitting between them. The CDR3 here is CASSFEGGISQPQHF. DNA of the CDR3: TGTGCCAGCAGCTTCGAGGGAGGGATTAGTCAGCCCCAGCATTTT.

The table lists this clone with a few counts. The J gene is TRBJ1-1, the V gene TRBV7-8; D gene unclear. V was pared by 5 bases and J by 4 bases, with 17 bases between. CDR3 length: 15 residues. Germline assignment: CDR1 SGHVS and CDR2 FQNEAQ. CDR3 bases: TGTGCCAGCAGCGCCTCCACCTCGCCAGGCACTGAAGCTTTCTTT. The encoded protein is CASSASTSPGTEAFF.

The V call is TRBV5-1, the J call TRBJ2-3; TRBD2 might be the D (6 bases). Trimming stripped 2 bases from V and 2 bases from J, with 15 bases between. CDR1 and CDR2 (germline): SGHRS, YFSETQ. This CDR3 has 16 amino acids. CDR3 protein: CASSLFGDFSTDTQYF. The CDR3 DNA sequence: TGCGCCAGCAGCTTATTTGGGGACTTCTCCACAGATACGCAGTATTTT.

The chain recombines TRBV5-5 with TRBJ2-5; 7 bases line up with TRBD1. Germline trimming cut 2 bases from V and 11 bases from J; bases unmatched to any gene: 9. The CDR3 is 13 amino acids. Germline CDR1 SGHKS, CDR2 YYEKEE (reference sequence). CDR3 region: CASSFWQGVPQYF. CDR3 nucleotide sequence: TGTGCCAGCAGCTTCTGGCAGGGGGTTCCTCAGTACTTC.

This chain links TRBV19 with TRBJ2-5, with a tentative D call TRBD2 (6 bases). V gave up 7 bases and J gave up 8 bases, with 20 bases separating them. The CDR3 consists of 14 residues. Germline assignment: CDR1 LNHDA and CDR2 SQIVND (reference sequence). The CDR3: CASTALGPGVTQYF. The CDR3, as DNA: TGTGCCAGTACCGCCCTGGGTCCGGGGGTCACCCAGTACTTC. The full variable domain, completed using reference TRBV19 and TRBJ2-5, is DGGITQSPKYLFRKEGQNVTLSCEQNLNHDAMYWYRQDPGQGLRLIYYSQIVNDFQKGDIAEGYSVSREKKESFPLTVTSAQKNPTAFYLCASTALGPGVTQYFGPGTRLLVL.

V and J are TRBV19 and TRBJ1-2; D unresolved. The germline gives CDR1 LNHDA, CDR2 SQIVND (reference sequence). The CDR3 is made up of 12 amino acids. Trimming pared 6 bases from V and 2 bases from J, leaving 7 bases between. DNA for the CDR3: TGTGCCAGTAGGGGAGAGAACTATGGCTACACCTTC. Translating it yields CASRGENYGYTF.

The chain combines TRBV24-1 with TRBJ2-1, with a possible D match to TRBD1 (5 bases). V was pared by 1 base and J by 8 bases, with 11 bases between. Germline V gene data show CDR1 as KGHDR and CDR2 as SFDVKD. This CDR3 has 14 amino acids. The chain's CDR3 is CATSDFAGFHEQFF. For the CDR3, the DNA is TGTGCCACCAGTGATTTTGCAGGGTTCCATGAGCAGTTCTTC.

This chain connects TRBV6-1 to TRBJ1-2, with 9 bases lining up with TRBD1. V gave up 0 bases and J gave up 5 bases; unmatched junction bases: 4. The CDR3 length is 15 residues. CDR1 is MNHNS and CDR2 is SASEGT in the germline V gene. The CDR3 bases are TGTGCCAGCAGTGAAGCGTCGACAGGGGGTTATGGCTACACCTTC. Encoded protein: CASSEASTGGYGYTF.

This clone was recorded once. This chain uses TRBV15 with TRBJ2-5; D not certain. Germline V gene data show CDR1 as LNHNV and CDR2 as YYDKDF (reference sequence). The CDR3 loop spans 14 amino acids. The V end was cut by 0 bases, the J end by 5 bases, with 10 bases between. The CDR3: CATSRDSPGETQYF. The CDR3 region has the DNA TGTGCCACCAGCAGAGATAGCCCCGGGGAGACCCAGTACTTC.

The chain joins TRBV18 to TRBJ1-1; the D gene is possibly TRBD1 (6 bases). CDR1 and CDR2 from the germline V gene are KGHSH and LQKENI. The CDR3 runs to 13 residues. V lost 6 bases, J lost 5 bases, and 13 bases lay in between. CDR3: CASSSGVRTEAFF. In nucleotides, the CDR3 is TGTGCCAGCTCGTCAGGGGTACGGACTGAAGCTTTCTTT.

The chain combines TRBV6-5 with TRBJ1-1; 7 nucleotides line up with TRBD1. The CDR3 runs 13 residues. CDR1 and CDR2 (germline): MNHEY, SVGAGI. Unmatched junction bases numbered 13, after V lost 5 bases and J lost 13 bases. The CDR3 region has the DNA TGTGCCAGCAGTCTTTACAGGGGCACTGAGGGTTTCTTT. Its protein is CASSLYRGTEGFF.

J is TRBJ2-5 and V is TRBV11-2, with D tentatively TRBD1 or TRBD2 (7 bases each). Germline loops: CDR1 SGHAT, CDR2 FQNNGV. This CDR3 has 15 amino acids. V gave up 5 bases and J gave up 4 bases, with 17 bases separating them. The CDR3: CASSLGTAGRETQYF. The CDR3 DNA is TGTGCCAGCAGCCTAGGGACAGCGGGAAGAGAGACCCAGTACTTC.

The V and J genes are TRBV30 and TRBJ1-5, with D unclear. Trimming took 0 bases from V and 7 from J, leaving 7 bases between them. CDR3 length: 12 residues. Germline CDR1 GTSNPN, CDR2 SVGIG (reference sequence). The CDR3 DNA sequence: TGTGCCTGGAGTGTTTTTGAGCAGCCCCAGCATTTT. This translates into CAWSVFEQPQHF.

V usage is TRBV4-1 and J usage is TRBJ1-3; D is ambiguous. CDR1 MGHRA and CDR2 YSYEKL come from the germline V gene. The CDR3 extends over 16 amino acids. With 0 bases removed from V and 2 bases from J, the gap between germline ends came to 11 bases. This CDR3 reads CASSQDISGTGNTIYF. CDR3 in DNA: TGCGCCAGCAGCCAAGATATTTCGGGGACTGGAAACACCATATATTTT.

The chain uses TRBV21-1 and TRBJ1-1; the table names TRBD1, a call not compared with the DNA. TRBV21-1 is tagged as a pseudogene. The CDR3 length is 19 residues. The CDR3 DNA reads as TGTGCCAGCAGCAATCAAATAGCCAGGGGGCTAGGTACGAACACTGAAGCTTTCTTT. This translates into CASSNQIARGLGTNTEAFF.

The CDR3 region is CASSTRTGENSPLHF. The CDR3 region has the DNA TGTGCCAGCAGCACCCGGACAGGGGAAAATTCACCCCTCCACTTT. The V gene is TRBV4-2, the J gene TRBJ1-6; 9 bases are a match to TRBD1. The J segment lost 7 bases and the V segment lost 5 bases, leaving 6 bases of the junction unmatched. This CDR3 contains 15 residues. Germline loops: CDR1 LGHNA, CDR2 YNFKEQ.

The CDR3 nucleotides are TGTGCCAGCAGCCCGACAGAACTCCGGAATCAGCCCCAGCATTTT. Translating gives CASSPTELRNQPQHF. The chain combines TRBV28 with TRBJ1-5; the D gene is possibly TRBD1 (5 bases). This CDR3 contains 15 residues. Trimming stripped 6 bases from V and 4 bases from J, with 16 bases between. Germline V gives CDR1 MDHEN, CDR2 SYDVKM.

The genes are TRBV6-5 and TRBJ2-3; D may be TRBD2 (5 bases). The germline CDR1 and CDR2 sequences are MNHEY and SVGAGI. V lost 0 bases to trimming and J lost 5 bases, with 12 bases between them. This CDR3 is 15 amino acids long. This CDR3 is CASSYSWTEGDTQYF. Here the CDR3 DNA reads TGTGCCAGCAGTTACTCCTGGACCGAGGGAGATACGCAGTATTTT.

This clone has a single count. The chain employs TRBV11-2 and TRBJ2-5, with 12 bases identical to TRBD2. The CDR3 consists of 16 residues. V lost 6 bases and J lost 5; bases outside the gene matches: 10. CDR1 SGHAT and CDR2 FQNNGV come from the germline V gene. The CDR3 loop reads CASSFTSGGIRETQYF. The CDR3 coding sequence is TGTGCCAGCAGTTTTACTAGCGGGGGGATCCGGGAGACCCAGTACTTC.

The chain recombines TRBV18 with TRBJ1-1; weak D call: TRBD1 (6 bases). The V gene lost 5 bases and the J gene lost 5 bases, with 12 bases spanning the gap. Germline loops: CDR1 KGHSH, CDR2 LQKENI. This CDR3 contains 13 residues. CDR3 sequence (DNA): TGTGCCAGCTCAGTTAGGGGGGGTACTGAAGCTTTCTTT. This gives the protein CASSVRGGTEAFF.